This TCR beta chain was obtained from a study of blood T cell repertoires in COVID-19. Study summary: COVID-19 samples collected from the United States, Italy and Spain covered acute and convalescent phases.

The CDR3 contains 15 residues. V was clipped by 5 bases and J by 3 bases; unmatched bases: 6. Germline CDR1 reads SNHLY; CDR2 reads FYNNEI. Sequenced by immunoSEQ multiplex PCR; TCRdb stores in-frame clones only, minus some. The repertoire consists of under 200,000 clones, with approximately 90% occurring once and the leading ten covering over 3.5%. The sequencing sample was made of peripheral blood. The chain employs TRBV2 and TRBJ1-4; 7 positions match TRBD1. The TCR was taken from a man between 18 and 35 years old with active or convalescent COVID-19. The chain's CDR3 is CASSTTGLPNEKLFF. The CDR3 DNA reads TGTGCCAGCAGTACGACAGGGTTACCTAATGAAAAACTGTTTTTT.